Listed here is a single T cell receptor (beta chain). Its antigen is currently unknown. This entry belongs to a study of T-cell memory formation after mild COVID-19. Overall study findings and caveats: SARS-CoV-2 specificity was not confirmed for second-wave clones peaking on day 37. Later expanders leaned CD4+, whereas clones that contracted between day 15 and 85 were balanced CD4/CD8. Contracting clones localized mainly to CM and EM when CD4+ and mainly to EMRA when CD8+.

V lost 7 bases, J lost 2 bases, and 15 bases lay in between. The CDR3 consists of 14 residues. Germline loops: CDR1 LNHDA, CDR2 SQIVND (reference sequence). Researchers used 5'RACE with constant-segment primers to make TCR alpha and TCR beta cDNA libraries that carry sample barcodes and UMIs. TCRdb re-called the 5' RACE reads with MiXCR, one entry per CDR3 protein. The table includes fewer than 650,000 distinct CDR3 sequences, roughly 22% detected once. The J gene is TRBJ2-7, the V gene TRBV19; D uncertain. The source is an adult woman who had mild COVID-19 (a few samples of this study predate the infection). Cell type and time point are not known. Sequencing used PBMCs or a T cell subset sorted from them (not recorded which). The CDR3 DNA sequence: TGTGCCAGTACCGCGAGAAGGCCCCCCTACGAGCAGTACTTC. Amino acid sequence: CASTARRPPYEQYF.